This TCR beta chain is drawn from a study of cytomegalovirus exposure and HLA in healthy donors. This CDR3 has 15 amino acids. Looked up from germline, CDR1 is MGHRA and CDR2 is YSYEKL. The germline V and J ends were trimmed by 4 bases and 0 bases, with 10 bases remaining between them. 13 Jbeta primers and 60 Vbeta primers were used for the PCR. Profiled with immunoSEQ multiplex PCR; TCRdb holds only in-frame clones, not every one. The sample records more than 80,000 clones, 70% to 75% being singletons. Regarding donors, all were healthy bone marrow donors. The clonotype comes from a female donor in good health and CMV-seronegative. The sample consisted of PBMCs. The rearrangement uses TRBV4-1 and TRBJ1-3, with D possibly matching TRBD1 (5 bases). CDR3 in amino acids: CASSPQGISGNTIYF. The CDR3 nucleotides are TGCGCCAGCAGCCCTCAGGGCATCTCTGGAAACACCATATATTTT.